Listed below are T cell receptor beta chains from one sample, sequenced in a study of blood T cell repertoires in COVID-19. This table comes from immunoSEQ multiplex PCR, and its TCRdb copy is limited to in-frame clones, with some not included. This table has fewer than 450,000 clones, around 90% appearing once. The sequenced material came from PBMCs or T cells enriched from blood (not recorded which). Source of these receptors: a young woman who had recovered from COVID-19. Both conserved end residues are part of each CDR3. D genes are given only for firm matches. Expanded clones get a size class; other rows say once, few or many, or leave the size out.

13 | TRBJ1-1 | . | TRBV28 | . | TGTGCCAGCAGCTCTACAGGGCGGACTGAAGCTTTCTTT | CASSSTGRTEAFF
14 | TRBJ2-7 | . | TRBV6-5 | TRBD1 | TGTGCCAGCAGCGTCGGACAGGGACATCACGAGCAGTACTTC | CASSVGQGHHEQYF
17 | TRBJ2-1 | . | TRBV4-1 | TRBD1 | TGCGCCAGCAGCCCCGGACAGGGTCGGGTCTCCTACAATGAGCAGTTCTTC | CASSPGQGRVSYNEQFF
11 | TRBJ2-1 | . | TRBV24-1 | . | TGTGCCACCAGTCGAGACAATGAGCAGTTCTTC | CATSRDNEQFF
14 | TRBJ2-7 | . | TRBV15 | TRBD1 | TGTGCCACCAGCAGAACAGGGGGGAGCTACGAGCAGTACTTC | CATSRTGGSYEQYF
14 | TRBJ2-5 | . | TRBV2 | TRBD2 | TGTGCCAGCAGGCTAGCGGGCGATCAAGAGACCCAGTACTTC | CASRLAGDQETQYF
17 | TRBJ2-3 | once | TRBV5-4 | TRBD1 | TGTGCCAGCAGCTTCGACGACAGGGGGCTTGGGACAGATACGCAGTATTTT | CASSFDDRGLGTDTQYF
10 | TRBJ2-2 | . | TRBV12-3/TRBV12-4 | . | TGTGCCAGCAGTTTCACAGAGCTGTTTTTT | CASSFTELFF
16 | TRBJ1-1 | once | TRBV5-1 | . | TGCGCCAGCAGCTTGGCGCGACAGGCGGTGAACACTGAAGCTTTCTTT | CASSLARQAVNTEAFF
14 | TRBJ2-2 | . | TRBV11-3 | TRBD1 | TGTGCCAGCAGCGGGACAGGGGCCACCGGGGAGCTGTTTTTT | CASSGTGATGELFF
15 | TRBJ1-2 | . | TRBV15 | TRBD1 | TGTGCCACCAGCAGGTCAGGGACAGGGCGGGAAGGCTACACCTTC | CATSRSGTGREGYTF
16 | TRBJ1-5 | . | TRBV15 | . | TGTGCCACCAGCAGGCCCGGGGGGCCGAGCAATCAGCCCCAGCATTTT | CATSRPGGPSNQPQHF
15 | TRBJ1-5 | . | TRBV3-1/TRBV3-2 | . | TGTGCCAGCAGCCAAGACCCTAATAGCAATCAGCCCCAGCATTTT | CASSQDPNSNQPQHF
14 | TRBJ1-4 | . | TRBV10-3 | . | TGTGCCATCAGTGAAAGCTCCACTAATGAAAAACTGTTTTTT | CAISESSTNEKLFF
16 | TRBJ1-4 | . | TRBV19 | . | TGTGCCAGTAGTATACGGCTGCCATCGGGGGGTGAAAAACTGTTTTTT | CASSIRLPSGGEKLFF
15 | TRBJ1-1 | . | TRBV19 | . | TGTGCCAGTAGTCTACTCAGGCTCTTGAACACTGAAGCTTTCTTT | CASSLLRLLNTEAFF
13 | TRBJ2-5 | . | TRBV25-1 | . | TGTGCCAGCATGGGCGGGTCTGGGGAGACCCAGTACTTC | CASMGGSGETQYF
15 | TRBJ1-2 | . | TRBV7-2 | TRBD1 | TGTGCCAGCAGCCCACAGGGGGAAGTTAACTATGGCTACACCTTC | CASSPQGEVNYGYTF
11 | TRBJ1-2 | . | TRBV30 | TRBD1 | TGTGCCTTCACAGGGGGCGGTGGCTACACCTTC | CAFTGGGGYTF
16 | TRBJ1-2 | . | TRBV19 | TRBD1 | TGTGCCAGTAGTATAGGCCGGACAGGGGACAACTATGGCTACACCTTC | CASSIGRTGDNYGYTF
12 | TRBJ1-3 | few | TRBV5-5 | . | TGTGCCAGCAGCATACATGGAAACACCATATATTTT | CASSIHGNTIYF
16 | TRBJ2-2 | . | TRBV5-4 | . | TGTGCCAGCAGCTTGGAGGGGTTAGTACCCACCGGGGAGCTGTTTTTT | CASSLEGLVPTGELFF
16 | TRBJ1-1 | . | TRBV4-1 | TRBD1 | TGCGCCAGCAGCCAAGTATCGACAGGGGGAAACACTGAAGCTTTCTTT | CASSQVSTGGNTEAFF
14 | TRBJ2-2 | . | TRBV2 | . | TGTGCCAGCACCCTGGAGGAGGGCGTCGGGGAGCTGTTTTTT | CASTLEEGVGELFF
14 | TRBJ1-2 | . | TRBV15 | . | TGTGCCACCAGCCGGGACGTCGGGAGGGGTGGCTACACCTTC | CATSRDVGRGGYTF
20 | TRBJ2-1 | . | TRBV5-5 | . | TGTGCCAGCAACCCCCCCACAAGCACAGTATCGATAGCGCACTACAATGAGCAGTTCTTC | CASNPPTSTVSIAHYNEQFF
20 | TRBJ1-2 | . | TRBV5-1 | TRBD1 | TGCGCCAGCAGCTTGGAAGGCAAAGGGACAGGGGATTCTACTAACTATGGCTACACCTTC | CASSLEGKGTGDSTNYGYTF
15 | TRBJ2-7 | . | TRBV30 | . | TGTGCCTGGAGTGTGTATCAGGGTGCGGTCTACGAGCAGTACTTC | CAWSVYQGAVYEQYF
13 | TRBJ1-1 | . | TRBV19 | . | TGTGCCAGTAGCGCAGGGGTTTTCGCTGAAGCTTTCTTT | CASSAGVFAEAFF
16 | TRBJ2-6 | . | TRBV5-1 | TRBD1 | TGCGCCAGCAGCCTTGGACAGGGGAAGGGAGCCAACGTCCTGACTTTC | CASSLGQGKGANVLTF
16 | TRBJ2-2 | . | TRBV5-6 | TRBD1 | TGTGCCAGCAGCCCCGGGACAGGGTCGAGCACCGGGGAGCTGTTTTTT | CASSPGTGSSTGELFF
18 | TRBJ2-3 | . | TRBV5-4 | . | TGTGCCAGCAGCGGCACTAGTATCCCCCCTAGGTACACAGATACGCAGTATTTT | CASSGTSIPPRYTDTQYF
16 | TRBJ2-2 | few | TRBV4-1 | TRBD2 | TGCGCCAGCAGCCCCGGGGGAGGGGCCTCCACCGGGGAGCTGTTTTTT | CASSPGGGASTGELFF
16 | TRBJ1-5 | . | TRBV4-2 | TRBD1 | TGTGCCAGCAGCCAAGAGGGCACAGGGGGCAATCAGCCCCAGCATTTT | CASSQEGTGGNQPQHF
14 | TRBJ1-1 | once | TRBV19 | . | TGTGCCAGTAGCACCTTACTACGAAACACTGAAGCTTTCTTT | CASSTLLRNTEAFF
16 | TRBJ2-2 | . | TRBV2 | TRBD2 | TGTGCCAGCAGTGATGTGCTAGCGGGGGAGCTGGGGGAGCTGTTTTTT | CASSDVLAGELGELFF
15 | TRBJ1-5 | . | TRBV3-1/TRBV3-2 | . | TGTGCCAGCAGCCAAGGCTCCGTAGCAAATCAGCCCCAGCATTTT | CASSQGSVANQPQHF
15 | TRBJ2-1 | . | TRBV18 | TRBD2 | TGTGCCAGCTCACCCCGGGAGGAACTCTACAATGAGCAGTTCTTC | CASSPREELYNEQFF
13 | TRBJ1-5 | . | TRBV3-1/TRBV3-2 | . | TGTGCCAGCAGTCCTAGCCCCAATCAGCCCCAGCATTTT | CASSPSPNQPQHF
17 | TRBJ1-5 | once | TRBV4-1 | . | TGCGCCAGCAGCGCGGGGGCCGTTACGGGGAGCAATCAGCCCCAGCATTTT | CASSAGAVTGSNQPQHF
17 | TRBJ1-3 | . | TRBV5-1 | . | TGCGCCAGCAGCGGTCAGGCAGGGGAGTTCTCTGGAAACACCATATATTTT | CASSGQAGEFSGNTIYF
17 | TRBJ1-1 | . | TRBV3-1/TRBV3-2 | TRBD1 | TGTGCCAGCAGCCAAACCGTGGACAGGGGGTTAATCACTGAAGCTTTCTTT | CASSQTVDRGLITEAFF
18 | TRBJ1-5 | few | TRBV5-8 | . | TGTGCCAGCAGCCGGATTGGGGCCCAAGAAGTTAGCAATCAGCCCCAGCATTTT | CASSRIGAQEVSNQPQHF
14 | TRBJ1-1 | . | TRBV29-1 | TRBD1 | TGCAGCGTTGCTATCCAGGGGGCACACACTGAAGCTTTCTTT | CSVAIQGAHTEAFF
19 | TRBJ1-3 | . | TRBV5-4 | . | TGTGCCAGCAGCTTGAACGTTGGGAGCGGGCTCTACTCTGGAAACACCATATATTTT | CASSLNVGSGLYSGNTIYF
15 | TRBJ1-6 | . | TRBV6-5 | TRBD1 | TGTGCCAGCAGTTCTCTCGGACAGGGTGGTTCACCCCTCCACTTT | CASSSLGQGGSPLHF
11 | TRBJ1-2 | few | TRBV5-6 | . | TGTGCCAGCAGCCTCGGTTTGGGCTACACCTTC | CASSLGLGYTF
15 | TRBJ2-5 | . | TRBV5-6 | . | TGTGCCAGCAGCTTGGTGAGGGGGTGGCAAGAGACCCAGTACTTC | CASSLVRGWQETQYF
18 | TRBJ1-3 | few | TRBV7-8 | . | TGTGCCAGCAGCTCCGATGGCGGGGCTCGACTCTTCCAAAACACCATATATTTT | CASSSDGGARLFQNTIYF
14 | TRBJ1-2 | . | TRBV7-3 | TRBD1 | TGTGCCAGCAGCACCGACAGGGGGCAAGGTGGCTACACCTTC | CASSTDRGQGGYTF
15 | TRBJ1-2 | . | TRBV29-1 | TRBD1 | TGCAGCGCAGACCGGGACAGGAGGGGCGGCTATGGCTACACCTTC | CSADRDRRGGYGYTF
15 | TRBJ2-5 | . | TRBV14 | TRBD2 | TGTGCCAGCAGCCAAATAACTAGCGGAAAAGAGACCCAGTACTTC | CASSQITSGKETQYF
13 | TRBJ1-1 | . | TRBV5-4 | TRBD1 | TGTGCCAGCAGCTTGGAGTTGACAGGGTCGACTTTCTTT | CASSLELTGSTFF
16 | TRBJ1-3 | . | TRBV7-6 | TRBD1 | TGTGCCAGCAGCTCGACGGACAGGGGGCGAGGAAACACCATATATTTT | CASSSTDRGRGNTIYF
15 | TRBJ1-2 | . | TRBV6-4 | TRBD1 | TGTGCCAGCAGCCGAAACCGGGACAGCAACTATGGCTACACCTTC | CASSRNRDSNYGYTF
13 | TRBJ2-7 | once | TRBV4-1 | . | TGCGCCAGCAGCCAAGATCCCGGGATCGAGCAGTACTTC | CASSQDPGIEQYF